The clone carrying this T cell receptor (beta chain) was seen a single time. The antigen is not known. The J segment lost 6 bases and the V segment lost 3 bases, leaving 9 bases of the junction unmatched. The CDR3 has 16 residues. Germline V gene data show CDR1 as SGDLS and CDR2 as YYNGEE. Measured with immunoSEQ multiplex PCR; TCRdb has only the in-frame clones, and not every one. This repertoire shows about 680,000 clones, about 91% found once; its top ten account for about 24%. CD45RO-negative, CCR7-positively selected cells formed the naive CD8 fraction, excluding terminally differentiated effector memory CD45RA+ cells. Donors included only healthy HIV-negative adults lacking recent acute infections or vaccinations. This entry belongs to a study of shared clonotypes between healthy human individuals. The study, taken as a whole, reports: Inspection by rarefaction showed sorted-subset sequencing to be incomplete despite large depth. Among the subsets, naive ones generally showed larger estimated richness than memory ones.

The source of this sequence is a man aged 25 to 45 in good health. The V call is TRBV9, the J call TRBJ2-1; 10 positions match TRBD2. Sequencing used naive CD8+ T cells sorted from blood. The CDR3 spells CASSESSGRKGNEQFF. The CDR3 bases are TGTGCCAGCAGCGAAAGTAGCGGGAGGAAAGGCAATGAGCAGTTCTTC.